This T cell receptor delta chain was retrieved from a study of γδ T cells in repeated Plasmodium falciparum infection (dated by TCRdb to the early 2020s). With respect to the entire study: The natural-infection arm enrolled Malian children exposed to intense seasonal malaria transmission and compared the Malian children with Australian children matched for age and gender. Samples from controlled-infection subjects were taken at baseline, just before selected infections, and 21 days after each infection. The gammadelta TCR repertoires from Mali were analysed in two ways: cross-sectionally during periods with no transmission, and longitudinally across episodes of acute febrile malaria. Using both natural infection in Mali and controlled human malaria infection, the study looked at the way repeated Plasmodium falciparum infection shapes the human gammadelta T cell repertoire. Five malaria-naive U.S. adults underwent four controlled human malaria infections by bites from P. falciparum NF54-infected Anopheles stephensi mosquitoes over about 630 days.

The paper's findings and limits, for the study overall: Because the controlled-infection cohort was small, analysis of inter-individual variability in gammadelta T cell responses was limited. Generalizability was limited because the Malian cohort was drawn from a small rural village of predominantly one ethnic group. Vgamma9/Vdelta2+ TCR repertoires showed a highly stable polyclonal repertoire over time and infection, with many inter-individual overlapping TCRgamma sequences. Waves of new clonotype selection in Vdelta2-negative, largely Vdelta1+, gammadelta TCR repertoires appeared to be driven by repeated controlled infections. Vdelta2-negative gammadelta TCR repertoires from Malian children appeared more clonally expanded, less diverse and less shared than those of Australian children.

Vgamma9/Vdelta2+ and Vdelta2-negative gammadelta T cell populations were flow-sorted from peripheral blood mononuclear cells for bulk TCR repertoire analysis. The CDR3 holds 22 amino acids from the cysteine to the phenylalanine. Only CDR3 DNA is held: 66 bases, read in frame from base 1. In the germline V gene, CDR1 corresponds to TSWWSYY and CDR2 to QGS. Libraries were built with multiplex PCR. Sequencing was carried out with an Illumina MiSeq. Both TCR gamma (TRG) and TCR delta (TRD) chains were sequenced from each sorted gammadelta T cell sample. The study's processing was this. The repertoire analyses drew on clonotype tree plots, the accumulated frequency of the top 20 clonotypes, and diversity index (DI) and D75 metrics. Public reads were reanalyzed in TCRdb with CATT, and rows carrying the same DNA were merged afterwards. The V and J calls reflect TCRdb's pipeline rather than the authors' work. Within this sample are 50,000 or so delta-chain clones, with around 1.6% of them counted one time only. The ten most abundant clones make up around 8.6% of the sample.

In regard to this clone: This clone's antigen is unknown. The junction and the germline gene differ at one end; a read error may be behind it. Other DNA sequences in this sample translate to the same CDR3.

Sequenced input: gamma-delta T cells from blood. The receptor chain draws on TRDV1 and TRDJ1; 7 bases in the middle match TRDD3. Germline matching of the DNA provided the J gene here, since TCRdb leaves it blank. This TCR derives from a pool of human donors (malaria-infected and uninfected, not separated). CDR3 region: CALGGTFSHWYWGPNDTDKLIF. The DNA sequence is TGTGCTCTTGGGGGGACTTTCTCCCACTGGTACTGGGGACCCAACGACACTGATAAACTCATCTTT.